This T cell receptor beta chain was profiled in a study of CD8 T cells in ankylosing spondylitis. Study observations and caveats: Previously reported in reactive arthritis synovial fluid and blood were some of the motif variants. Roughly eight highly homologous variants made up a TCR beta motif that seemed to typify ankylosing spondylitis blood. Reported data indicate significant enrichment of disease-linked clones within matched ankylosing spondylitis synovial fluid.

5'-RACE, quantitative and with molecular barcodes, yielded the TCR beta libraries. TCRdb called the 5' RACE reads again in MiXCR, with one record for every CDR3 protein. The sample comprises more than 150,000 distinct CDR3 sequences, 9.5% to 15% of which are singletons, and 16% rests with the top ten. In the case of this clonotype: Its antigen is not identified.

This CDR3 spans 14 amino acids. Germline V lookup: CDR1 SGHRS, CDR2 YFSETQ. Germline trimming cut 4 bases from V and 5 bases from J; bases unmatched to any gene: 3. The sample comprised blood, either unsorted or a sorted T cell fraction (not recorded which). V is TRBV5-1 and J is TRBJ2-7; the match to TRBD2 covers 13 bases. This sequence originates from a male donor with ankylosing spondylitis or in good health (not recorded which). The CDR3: CASSHGTSGDEQYF. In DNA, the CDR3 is TGCGCCAGCAGCCACGGGACTAGCGGGGACGAGCAGTACTTC.